These 14 T cell receptor beta chains share one sample of origin, sequenced in a study of tumor-infiltrating lymphocytes in glioblastoma multiforme. TCR beta libraries were built from RNA through three nested multiplex PCR rounds using modified ARM-PCR. Via MiXCR, TCRdb re-called the multiplex PCR reads, giving one row per CDR3 protein. The data hold 12,000 to 15,000 distinct CDR3 sequences, with 65% to 85% observed a single time. What was sequenced was brain tumor tissue. The receptors shown here come from a male donor with glioblastoma.

Note on this clonotype: The germline gene is not matched at one end of the junction; a read error may be the cause. V and J are TRBV5-6 and TRBJ2-5; D remains ambiguous. Germline lookup yields CDR1 SGHDT and CDR2 YYEEEE. This CDR3 is built from 13 residues. This chain's CDR3 is CASSLEEEEIQYF. CDR3 bases: TGTGCCAGCAGCTTGGAGGAAGAAGAGATCCAGTACTTC.

This sequence joins TRBV11-1 and TRBJ2-7; a weak D match, TRBD1 (5 bases). The CDR3 has 15 residues. Trimming stripped 1 base from V and 4 bases from J, with 14 bases between. Germline values: CDR1 SGHAT, CDR2 FQDESV (reference sequence). CDR3 DNA sequence: TGTGCCAGCAGCTTAGGACAGTCCGCCTTGTACGAGCAGTACTTC. It specifies CASSLGQSALYEQYF.

This chain links TRBV2 with TRBJ2-1, with D possibly TRBD2 on 5 matching bases. CDR3 length: 14 residues. V was shortened by 7 bases and J by 5 bases, with 15 bases between the two germline ends. Germline CDR1 SNHLY, CDR2 FYNNEI. Here the CDR3 DNA reads TGTGCCAGCAAGAAACGGTGGACTGACAATGAGCAGTTCTTC. Translated, it gives CASKKRWTDNEQFF.

The chain joins TRBV6-5 to TRBJ2-3; D not resolved. V was clipped by 2 bases and J by 3 bases, with 9 bases between them. Germline CDR1 is MNHEY and CDR2 is SVGAGI. This CDR3 contains 14 residues. CDR3 sequence: CASSYVGFTDTQYF. The CDR3 bases are TGTGCCAGCAGTTACGTGGGATTTACAGATACGCAGTATTTT.

Regarding this clonotype: One end of the junction varies from germline; a read error may be responsible. The gene calls are TRBV11-2 and TRBJ1-2; 8 bases match TRBD1. CDR3 size: 13 residues. Germline CDR1 SGHAT, CDR2 FQNNGV. The CDR3 region has the DNA TGTGCCAGCGGGGAGGACAGGGTCCAAGTCTACATCTTC. It specifies CASGEDRVQVYIF.

This clonotype was found many times. The genes are TRBV11-2 and TRBJ2-2, with 9 nucleotides matching TRBD2. This CDR3 spans 16 amino acids. Trimming at V came to 5 bases and at J to 1 base, leaving 5 bases not matched to a gene. Germline V lookup: CDR1 SGHAT, CDR2 FQNNGV. Written as DNA, the CDR3 is TGTGCCAGCAGCCCCCTGACTAGCGGGAACACCGGGGAGCTGTTTTTT. Its protein product is CASSPLTSGNTGELFF.

As regards this clonotype: Mismatch with germline at one junction end may stem from a read error. V and J are TRBV20-1 and TRBJ1-6, with unresolved D. The length of the CDR3 is 15 residues. CDR1 and CDR2 from the germline V gene are DFQATT and SNEGSKA (reference sequence). This CDR3 is CSAGGLGSVNSPLHF. The DNA of the CDR3 is TGCAGTGCTGGAGGGCTGGGTTCCGTGAATTCGCCCCTCCACTTT.

Here the CDR3 DNA reads TGTGCCAGCAACCGTTTTCCAGGAAATTCCTACAATGAGCAGTTCTTC. Amino acids: CASNRFPGNSYNEQFF. The chain recombines TRBV11-3 with TRBJ2-1, with D unclear. Germline values: CDR1 SGHNT, CDR2 YENEEA. The CDR3 runs to 16 residues. V was clipped by 7 bases and J by 1 base, with 17 bases between them.

This clonotype showed up just once. The chain carries TRBV20-1 and TRBJ2-7; 7 nucleotides align to TRBD2. The J segment lost 6 bases and the V segment lost 4 bases, leaving 3 bases of the junction unmatched. CDR3 size: 11 residues. Germline V gene lookup returns CDR1 DFQATT and CDR2 SNEGSKA (reference sequence). The CDR3 reads CSATTSAEQYF. CDR3 in DNA: TGCAGTGCTACAACTAGCGCCGAGCAGTACTTC.

This clonotype was observed a single time. Mismatch with germline at one junction end may stem from a read error. CDR3 DNA: TGTGCCATCAGCTTAGCGACCCTCAGAGAGCAGTACTTC. Protein: CAISLATLREQYF. The chain couples TRBV11-2 to TRBJ2-7; maybe TRBD2 (5 bases). In germline, CDR1 is SGHAT, CDR2 FQNNGV. The CDR3 extends over 13 amino acids.

This sequence joins TRBV29-1 and TRBJ2-2; 8 nucleotides agree with TRBD1. The CDR3 is 14 amino acids. CDR1 is SQVTM and CDR2 is ANQGSEA in the germline V gene. Unmatched junction bases numbered 5, after V lost 6 bases and J lost 2 bases. This chain's CDR3 is CSVAGTGNTGELFF. The CDR3 bases are TGCAGCGTCGCCGGGACAGGCAACACCGGGGAGCTGTTTTTT.

The table lists this clonotype with many counts. J is TRBJ1-5 and V is TRBV7-2; D is unresolved. There are 17 residues in the CDR3. CDR1 and CDR2 (germline): SGHTA, FQGNSA. V was clipped by 0 bases and J by 1 base, with 13 bases between them. The CDR3 DNA is TGTGCCAGCAGCTTAGCGATCGGGGTTGGGAGCAATCAGCCCCAGCATTTT. This gives the protein CASSLAIGVGSNQPQHF.

This clonotype has just a few counts. The rearrangement joins TRBV20-1 to TRBJ1-1; D perhaps matches TRBD1 (5 bases). CDR1 is DFQATT and CDR2 is SNEGSKA in the germline V gene (reference sequence). CDR3 length: 12 residues. Trimming took off 3 bases at V and 4 bases at J, with 9 bases between the two ends. CDR3 in DNA: TGCAGTGCTAGGGAGAGGGGCACTGAAGCTTTCTTT. This translates into CSARERGTEAFF.

The rearrangement joins TRBV4-2 to TRBJ2-2, with TRBD1 as a possible D gene (5 bases). The germline CDR1 and CDR2 sequences are LGHNA and YNFKEQ. There are 15 residues in the CDR3. V shed 3 bases and J shed 2 bases, with 10 bases lying between them. The CDR3 coding sequence is TGTGCCAGCAGCCAGGGTGACAGTAACACCGGGGAGCTGTTTTTT. This gives the protein CASSQGDSNTGELFF.